Below, 30 T cell receptor beta chains from the same sample are listed, as sequenced in a study of cytomegalovirus exposure and HLA in healthy donors. The study ran its PCR with 60 Vbeta and 13 Jbeta primers. Only in-frame clones appear in the TCRdb table, and some are missing; sequencing was by immunoSEQ multiplex PCR. This table holds 250,000 or so clones, over 70% found once. Material: PBMCs. The origin of the receptors is a woman between 55 and 75 years old in good health and CMV-seropositive.

V gene TRBV7-9 combines with J gene TRBJ1-1; D remains unclear. CDR1 and CDR2 from the germline V gene are SEHNR and FQNEAQ (reference sequence). The CDR3 length is 11 residues. V was trimmed by 5 bases and J by 6 bases, leaving 7 bases between them. Here the CDR3 DNA reads TGTGCCAGCAGCGCGGCCGCTGAAGCTTTCTTT. As protein: CASSAAAEAFF. Full variable domain (remainder filled in from reference TRBV7-9 and TRBJ1-1): DTGVSQNPRHKITKRGQNVTFRCDPISEHNRLYWYRQTLGQGPEFLTYFQNEAQLEKSRLLSDRFSAERPKGSFSTLEIQRTEQGDSAMYLCASSAAAEAFFGQGTRLTVV.

The chain employs TRBV28 and TRBJ2-1; TRBD2 might be the D (6 bases). Trimming took 2 bases from V and 10 from J, leaving 18 bases between them. The CDR3 is 15 residues long. CDR1 is MDHEN and CDR2 is SYDVKM in the germline V gene. The CDR3 sequence: CASSLGGTFRGEQFF. CDR3 nucleotides: TGTGCCAGCAGTTTAGGCGGGACCTTCCGGGGGGAGCAGTTCTTC.

This clone appeared a single time. This sequence joins TRBV2 and TRBJ1-4, with D perhaps matching TRBD1 (5 bases). CDR3 length: 14 amino acids. Germline CDR1 SNHLY, CDR2 FYNNEI. The V and J ends lost 8 bases and 8 bases respectively, with 18 bases between them. The CDR3 protein is CASLAGYGNEKLFF. As DNA, the CDR3 is TGTGCCAGCCTCGCAGGGTACGGAAACGAAAAACTGTTTTTT.

The gene calls are TRBV7-9 and TRBJ1-5, with D unclear. The V gene lost 10 bases and the J gene lost 0 bases, with 10 bases spanning the gap. The CDR3 consists of 13 residues. In germline, CDR1 is SEHNR, CDR2 FQNEAQ (reference sequence). CDR3 nucleotide sequence: TGTGCCATAAGCGGACTTAGCAATCAGCCCCAGCATTTT. Its protein product is CAISGLSNQPQHF.

CDR3 loop: CASSLGWGQAHYGYTF. The CDR3 DNA is TGTGCCAGCAGCTTAGGATGGGGACAGGCCCACTATGGCTACACCTTC. The chain links TRBV7-2 to TRBJ1-2, with 8 nucleotides matching TRBD1. The junction had 7 bases not matched to a gene; V was cut back by 1 base and J by 3 bases. Looked up from germline, CDR1 is SGHTA and CDR2 is FQGNSA. The CDR3 is 16 amino acids. The full variable domain, rest sourced from reference TRBV7-2 and TRBJ1-2, is GAGVSQSPSNKVTEKGKDVELRCDPISGHTALYWYRQSLGQGLEFLIYFQGNSAPDKSGLPSDRFSAERTGGSVSTLTIQRTQQEDSAVYLCASSLGWGQAHYGYTFGSGTRLTVV.

The chain couples TRBV2 to TRBJ1-5; 9 positions agree with TRBD1. Germline V gene data show CDR1 as SNHLY and CDR2 as FYNNEI. The ends lost 1 base at V and 6 bases at J; junction bases unmatched: 1. The CDR3 is 14 residues long. The CDR3 protein is CASSEDRGLQPQHF. The CDR3 bases are TGTGCCAGCAGTGAAGACAGGGGGCTTCAGCCCCAGCATTTT.

This clone was counted a few times. Within the sample, other DNA sequences also encode this same CDR3. V usage is TRBV16 and J usage is TRBJ2-2; possibly TRBD1 for D (5 bases). Germline V gene sequence: CDR1 KGHSY, CDR2 FQNENV. The V end was cut by 4 bases, the J end by 5 bases, with 11 bases between. This CDR3 is built from 14 residues. The CDR3 spells CASSPGQGTGELFF. The CDR3 nucleotides are TGTGCCAGCAGCCCAGGCCAGGGTACCGGGGAGCTGTTTTTT.

The V call is TRBV7-9, the J call TRBJ2-5; the match to TRBD1 covers 8 bases. This CDR3 is built from 15 residues. Germline CDR1 and CDR2: SEHNR and FQNEAQ (reference sequence). Trimming took 1 base from V and 5 from J; bases not matched to a gene: 6. CDR3 region: CASSLGQGIGETQYF. CDR3 nucleotide sequence: TGTGCCAGCAGCTTAGGACAGGGGATTGGGGAGACCCAGTACTTC.

In DNA form, the CDR3 reads TGTGCCAGCAGCACCCGACAGGGGCATGGCTACACCTTC. Amino acid sequence: CASSTRQGHGYTF. The gene calls are TRBV11-2 and TRBJ1-2, with TRBD1 identical over 8 bases. This CDR3 has 13 amino acids. The ends lost 5 bases at V and 6 bases at J; junction bases unmatched: 5. The germline V gene has CDR1 SGHAT and CDR2 FQNNGV.

Of note for this clone: One end of the junction fails to match germline, which may point to a read error. CDR3 nucleotides: TGTTCCAGCAGCTTAGTTCTAGCGGCACAAGAGACCCAGTACTTC. It codes for CSSSLVLAAQETQYF. This chain joins TRBV7-9 and TRBJ2-5; 7 nucleotides align to TRBD2. The CDR3 consists of 15 residues. The V gene's germline CDR1 is SEHNR and CDR2 FQNEAQ (reference sequence).

This chain links TRBV5-1 with TRBJ2-3, with 14 bases that match TRBD2. The CDR3 loop spans 18 amino acids. After removal of 4 bases from V and 7 bases from J, the junction contained 14 bases not matched to a gene. Per germline, CDR1 SGHRS and CDR2 YFSETQ. The CDR3 DNA sequence: TGCGCCAGCAGCCCATACCTGACTAGCGGGAGGGCCTGGTATACGCAGTATTTT. Protein sequence: CASSPYLTSGRAWYTQYF.

The chain combines TRBV5-4 with TRBJ1-2, with D possibly matching TRBD1 (6 bases). The CDR3 extends over 15 amino acids. Germline V lookup: CDR1 SGHNT, CDR2 YYREEE (reference sequence). The ends were cut back, 0 bases at V and 3 bases at J, with 12 bases in the middle. The CDR3 DNA reads as TGTGCCAGCAGCTTGGAGGGGGTAGAACACTATGGCTACACCTTC. Translation gives CASSLEGVEHYGYTF.

V is TRBV2 and J is TRBJ1-1; tentatively, D is TRBD1 (6 bases). The CDR3 runs 12 residues. Trimming left V 7 bases short and J 7 bases short, with 13 bases between. Per the germline V gene, CDR1 is SNHLY and CDR2 is FYNNEI. The chain's CDR3 is CASTYREGEAFF. DNA for the CDR3: TGTGCCAGCACCTACAGGGAGGGTGAAGCTTTCTTT.

V usage is TRBV5-6 and J usage is TRBJ2-7; 13 bases line up with TRBD2. Trimming cost V 3 bases and J 4 bases; bases outside gene matches: 4. The CDR3 loop spans 15 amino acids. Germline CDR1 SGHDT, CDR2 YYEEEE. This CDR3 is CASSSRTSGRYEQYF. Written as DNA, the CDR3 is TGTGCCAGCAGCTCCCGGACTAGCGGGAGATACGAGCAGTACTTC.

The chain combines TRBV5-4 with TRBJ1-4; 8 bases map to TRBD1. J gave up 12 bases and V 1 base, and 11 bases lay outside the gene matches. The V gene's germline CDR1 is SGHNT and CDR2 YYREEE (reference sequence). This CDR3 region has 15 residues. The CDR3 DNA is TGTGCCAGCAGCTTGAGGGGTACAGGGGGATCGGAACTGTTTTTT. It translates to CASSLRGTGGSELFF.

The J gene is TRBJ2-2, the V gene TRBV2; possibly TRBD1 for D (5 bases). This CDR3 region has 15 residues. CDR1 is SNHLY and CDR2 is FYNNEI in the germline V gene. V was shortened by 5 bases and J by 8 bases, with 18 bases between the two germline ends. The CDR3 is CASSPRTLQGGELFF. DNA of the CDR3: TGTGCCAGCAGTCCTCGGACACTTCAAGGAGGGGAGCTGTTTTTT.

CDR3 in DNA: TGTGCCAGCAGCTTAGGTCTGGCTCTGGGGGCCAACGTCCTGACTTTC. This translates into CASSLGLALGANVLTF. This chain connects TRBV7-3 to TRBJ2-6; D gene unclear. V lost 2 bases to trimming and J lost 4 bases, with 12 bases between them. The CDR3 loop spans 16 amino acids. Germline lookup yields CDR1 SGHTA and CDR2 FQGTGA.

The chain is built from TRBV4-1 and TRBJ2-6, with a tentative D call TRBD1 (5 bases). The CDR3 has 20 residues. CDR1 is MGHRA and CDR2 is YSYEKL in the germline V gene. V lost 4 bases, J lost 2 bases, and 24 bases lay in between. In DNA form, the CDR3 reads TGCGCCAGCAGCCTACTGGCGTCCAGGGTGGTCAAGGCTGGGGCCAACGTCCTGACTTTC. Translating it yields CASSLLASRVVKAGANVLTF.

J is TRBJ1-1 and V is TRBV6-5; the match to TRBD1 covers 7 bases. The CDR3 is made up of 11 amino acids. Germline V gene data show CDR1 as MNHEY and CDR2 as SVGAGI. Trimming took 6 bases from V and 11 from J; bases not matched to a gene: 6. The CDR3 DNA reads TGTGCCAGCAGGCCTGGACAGGCGGCTTTCTTT. This encodes CASRPGQAAFF.

The CDR3 sequence is CASSLQSGSVNEQFF. The CDR3, as DNA: TGTGCCAGTAGTCTACAAAGCGGGAGTGTCAATGAGCAGTTCTTC. V usage is TRBV19 and J usage is TRBJ2-1; 8 nucleotides agree with TRBD2. The trim removed 5 bases at V and 6 bases at J, leaving 9 bases unmatched. Germline CDR1 LNHDA, CDR2 SQIVND (reference sequence). The CDR3 is made up of 15 amino acids.

The gene calls are TRBV7-9 and TRBJ2-1; D possibly corresponds to TRBD1 (5 bases). The germline V gene has CDR1 SEHNR and CDR2 FQNEAQ (reference sequence). The CDR3 is 16 amino acids. Trimming removed 5 bases from V and 2 bases from J, with 16 bases in between. CDR3 residues: CASSLLTGSPYNEQFF. CDR3 DNA sequence: TGTGCCAGCAGCCTCCTAACAGGTTCACCCTACAATGAGCAGTTCTTC.

The chain carries TRBV19 and TRBJ1-4, with unresolved D. Germline CDR1 is LNHDA and CDR2 is SQIVND (reference sequence). This CDR3 has 15 residues. The V gene lost 3 bases and the J gene lost 8 bases, with 16 bases spanning the gap. CDR3 nucleotides: TGTGCCAGTAGTATCAGGAGGGCTGGAGGGGAAAAACTGTTTTTT. It translates to CASSIRRAGGEKLFF.

For this clone: Other nucleotide sequences from this sample produce the same CDR3. The V call is TRBV6-5, the J call TRBJ1-1, with D possibly TRBD1 on 5 matching bases. Trimming shortened V by 4 bases and J by 11 bases, and 20 bases separated the two germline ends. The CDR3 is 14 residues long. Germline lookup yields CDR1 MNHEY and CDR2 SVGAGI. CDR3 sequence: CASSFSGQGGEAFF. The CDR3 DNA sequence: TGTGCCAGCAGTTTTTCGGGGCAGGGAGGAGAGGCTTTCTTT.

There are a few counts of this clone. The chain recombines TRBV5-6 with TRBJ2-3, with 11 bases identical to TRBD2. Losses at the gene ends were 0 bases for V and 5 bases for J; bases not matched to a gene: 8. The CDR3 is 17 amino acids. In germline, CDR1 is SGHDT, CDR2 YYEEEE. CDR3 nucleotide sequence: TGTGCCAGCAGCTTGGATCCTAGCGGGAGGTTGGTAGATACGCAGTATTTT. Amino acid sequence: CASSLDPSGRLVDTQYF. Together with reference TRBV5-6 and TRBJ2-3, the CDR3 gives the full variable domain: DAGVTQSPTHLIKTRGQQVTLRCSPKSGHDTVSWYQQALGQGPQFIFQYYEEEERQRGNFPDRFSGHQFPNYSSELNVNALLLGDSALYLCASSLDPSGRLVDTQYFGPGTRLTVL.

This chain links TRBV25-1 with TRBJ2-5; a possible D gene is TRBD1 (5 bases). Trimming pared 2 bases from V and 2 bases from J, leaving 12 bases between. CDR1 is MGHDK, CDR2 SYGVNS, per germline. CDR3 length: 15 amino acids. CDR3 in amino acids: CASSEGQGWQETQYF. The CDR3 DNA reads TGTGCCAGCAGTGAAGGGCAGGGTTGGCAAGAGACCCAGTACTTC.

The chain employs TRBV28 and TRBJ2-1; D unresolved. Trimming took off 7 bases at V and 0 bases at J, with 7 bases between the two ends. Germline CDR1 MDHEN, CDR2 SYDVKM. The CDR3 is 13 amino acids. The DNA of the CDR3 is TGTGCCAGCAATCGACTCTCCTACAATGAGCAGTTCTTC. Its protein is CASNRLSYNEQFF. The complete variable domain, with remaining parts taken from reference TRBV28 and TRBJ2-1, reads DVKVTQSSRYLVKRTGEKVFLECVQDMDHENMFWYRQDPGLGLRLIYFSYDVKMKEKGDIPEGYSVSREKKERFSLILESASTNQTSMYLCASNRLSYNEQFFGPGTRLTVL.

This sequence joins TRBV10-2 and TRBJ1-1, with TRBD1 matching 7 bases. The germline CDR1 and CDR2 sequences are WSHSY and SAAADI. J was trimmed by 7 bases and V by 7 bases; bases with no gene match: 9. The CDR3 runs to 13 residues. The CDR3 spells CASKNDRALEAFF. The CDR3, as DNA: TGCGCCAGCAAAAACGACAGGGCCCTTGAAGCTTTCTTT.

V and J are TRBV27 and TRBJ2-5; D possibly corresponds to TRBD2 (5 bases). V shed 1 base and J shed 2 bases, with 8 bases lying between them. From germline, CDR1 is MNHEY and CDR2 SMNVEV (reference sequence). The CDR3 contains 14 residues. In nucleotides, the CDR3 is TGTGCCAGCAGTTTATTCTCGGGACAAGAGACCCAGTACTTC. This gives the protein CASSLFSGQETQYF.

The rearrangement uses TRBV2 and TRBJ2-2; 11 bases are a match to TRBD2. The CDR3 covers 16 residues. Germline lookup yields CDR1 SNHLY and CDR2 FYNNEI. Trimming at V came to 6 bases and at J to 6 bases, leaving 9 bases not matched to a gene. DNA of the CDR3: TGTGCCAGCAGGACTAGCGGGATAGTCCGACCCGGGGAGCTGTTTTTT. It codes for CASRTSGIVRPGELFF.

In its sample, this clone was seen a few times. This chain's CDR3 is CASSLYRNEQFF. Here the CDR3 DNA reads TGTGCCAGCAGCTTGTACCGGAATGAGCAGTTCTTC. The chain joins TRBV5-6 to TRBJ2-1; D gene ambiguous. The germline V and J ends were trimmed by 1 base and 7 bases, with 6 bases remaining between them. CDR3 size: 12 residues. In germline, CDR1 is SGHDT, CDR2 YYEEEE.